The 26 T cell receptor beta chains in this list originate from one sample, sequenced in a study of blood T cell repertoires in COVID-19. The table came from immunoSEQ multiplex PCR; TCRdb's copy has only in-frame clones and leaves some out. The table lists roughly 460,000 clones, roughly 90% of them singletons. Source material: peripheral blood. The receptors here all came from a man aged 18 to 29 with COVID-19, enrolled during active disease.

The CDR3 protein is CASSLRGRGYGYTF. As DNA, the CDR3 is TGTGCCAGCAGCCTCAGGGGGCGCGGCTATGGCTACACCTTC. V is TRBV2 and J is TRBJ1-2; 8 bases map to TRBD1. The CDR3 sequence is 14 residues long. Per the germline V gene, CDR1 is SNHLY and CDR2 is FYNNEI. V lost 6 bases, J lost 4 bases, and 7 bases stayed unmatched.

The chain employs TRBV12-5 and TRBJ2-3, with D perhaps TRBD1 (5 bases). The CDR3 has 16 residues. Germline values: CDR1 LGHNT, CDR2 FRNRAP. V was trimmed by 2 bases and J by 1 base, leaving 13 bases between them. CDR3 in amino acids: CASGLIGAGGTDTQYF. CDR3 coding DNA: TGTGCTAGTGGTTTGATAGGGGCTGGCGGCACAGATACGCAGTATTTT.

The CDR3 DNA is TGTGCCAGCAGCTTAGCACAGGACACTGAAGCTTTCTTT. It specifies CASSLAQDTEAFF. J is TRBJ1-1 and V is TRBV11-3, with D possibly matching TRBD1 (5 bases). V was clipped by 1 base and J by 3 bases, with 6 bases between them. Germline CDR1 reads SGHNT; CDR2 reads YENEEA. This CDR3 is built from 13 residues.

This chain joins TRBV25-1 and TRBJ2-7, with D perhaps matching TRBD2 (7 bases). Germline CDR1 reads MGHDK; CDR2 reads SYGVNS. V lost 3 bases and J lost 6, with 15 bases in between. CDR3 length: 14 residues. For the CDR3, the DNA is TGTGCCAGCAGTGAGGGGGGGGCACCTCGCGAGCAGTACTTC. Its protein is CASSEGGAPREQYF.

A few counts support this clone. The chain recombines TRBV6-1 with TRBJ1-1; D is perhaps TRBD1 (5 bases). Germline V lookup: CDR1 MNHNS, CDR2 SASEGT. This CDR3 is built from 14 residues. V was shortened by 0 bases and J by 8 bases, with 13 bases between the two germline ends. The CDR3 spells CASSEAGQSTEAFF. Written as DNA, the CDR3 is TGTGCCAGCAGTGAAGCGGGGCAGAGCACAGAAGCTTTCTTT.

The gene calls are TRBV12-5 and TRBJ1-4; tentatively, D is TRBD1 (6 bases). CDR3 length: 17 amino acids. In germline, CDR1 is LGHNT, CDR2 FRNRAP. The ends were cut back, 1 base at V and 7 bases at J, with 19 bases in the middle. CDR3 amino acids: CASGLGDGGARGEKLFF. As DNA, the CDR3 is TGTGCTAGTGGTTTGGGGGACGGGGGGGCGCGTGGTGAAAAACTGTTTTTT.

This rearrangement joins TRBV6-5 to TRBJ2-5; D is possibly TRBD2 (5 bases). Deletions cut 0 bases from V and 4 bases from J, with 12 bases between. Germline CDR1 and CDR2: MNHEY and SVGAGI. The CDR3 consists of 15 residues. The CDR3 protein is CASSYSRSGLETQYF. As DNA, the CDR3 is TGTGCCAGCAGTTACTCGAGGAGCGGACTAGAGACCCAGTACTTC.

The genes are TRBV27 and TRBJ2-1, with no clear D. Trimming took 4 bases from V and 2 from J, leaving 6 bases between them. CDR3 length: 13 residues. Germline lookup yields CDR1 MNHEY and CDR2 SMNVEV (reference sequence). The CDR3 region has the DNA TGTGCCAGCAGTTACGGTACCTACAATGAGCAGTTCTTC. Protein: CASSYGTYNEQFF.

The chain uses TRBV2 and TRBJ2-6; possible D gene TRBD1, 6 bases. Trimming removed 6 bases at V and 0 bases at J, with 9 bases between. CDR1 and CDR2 (germline): SNHLY, FYNNEI. This CDR3 is 15 amino acids long. The CDR3 nucleotides are TGTGCCAGCAGAAGACAGGTCTCTGGGGCCAACGTCCTGACTTTC. Its translation: CASRRQVSGANVLTF. Using reference TRBV2 and TRBJ2-6 for the parts outside the CDR3, the full variable domain is EPEVTQTPSHQVTQMGQEVILRCVPISNHLYFYWYRQILGQKVEFLVSFYNNEISEKSEIFDDQFSVERPDGSNFTLKIRSTKLEDSAMYFCASRRQVSGANVLTFGAGSRLTVL.

The rearrangement links TRBV20-1 to TRBJ2-2; tentatively, D is TRBD2 (5 bases). V was shortened by 3 bases and J by 5 bases, with 13 bases between the two germline ends. The CDR3 contains 14 residues. Germline V gene lookup returns CDR1 DFQATT and CDR2 SNEGSKA (reference sequence). CDR3 protein: CSASERPLTGELFF. In nucleotides, the CDR3 is TGCAGTGCTAGTGAGCGGCCACTAACCGGGGAGCTGTTTTTT.

The rearrangement uses TRBV15 and TRBJ1-3; a weak D match, TRBD1 (6 bases). The CDR3 spans 14 residues. Germline CDR1 reads LNHNV; CDR2 reads YYDKDF (reference sequence). The V end was cut by 3 bases, the J end by 5 bases, with 11 bases between. The chain's CDR3 is CATSSDRLRNTIYF. The CDR3 nucleotides read TGTGCCACCAGCAGCGACAGGTTAAGAAACACCATATATTTT.

The rearrangement links TRBV6-5 to TRBJ2-7; D perhaps matches TRBD2 (6 bases). This CDR3 has 15 amino acids. CDR1 MNHEY and CDR2 SVGAGI come from the germline V gene. V lost 0 bases and J 5 bases, leaving 14 bases between the germline ends. The CDR3 DNA reads TGTGCCAGCAGTTACTCGATTTCTGCGGGGAACGAGCAGTACTTC. Encoded protein: CASSYSISAGNEQYF.

The chain joins TRBV4-1 to TRBJ2-7; 8 bases map to TRBD2. J lost 6 bases, V lost 4 bases, and 17 bases had no gene match. CDR3 size: 17 residues. Germline V lookup: CDR1 MGHRA, CDR2 YSYEKL. The CDR3 spells CASSPSHSGRSAGEQYF. In DNA form, the CDR3 reads TGCGCCAGCAGCCCGTCCCACAGCGGGAGATCGGCCGGCGAGCAGTACTTC.

V is TRBV21-1 and J is TRBJ2-7; TRBD2 is the table's D call and was not checked against the DNA. TRBV21-1 is labeled a pseudogene. The CDR3 has 12 residues. CDR3 sequence: CASINGSYEQYF. DNA of the CDR3: TGTGCCAGCATAAACGGCTCCTACGAGCAGTACTTC.

The chain couples TRBV6-2 or TRBV6-3 to TRBJ2-1; 13 positions match TRBD2. V was pared by 2 bases and J by 9 bases, with 7 bases of the junction left unmatched. Germline values: CDR1 MNHEY, CDR2 SVGEGT. The CDR3 is 16 residues long. The CDR3 coding sequence is TGTGCCAGCAGTTACCAAACTAGCGGGAGGGCCGTTGAGCAGTTCTTC. Translated: CASSYQTSGRAVEQFF.

This chain links TRBV5-4 with TRBJ2-3, with TRBD1 matching 7 bases. Germline CDR1 is SGHNT and CDR2 is YYREEE (reference sequence). V lost 3 bases to trimming and J lost 5 bases; unmatched junction nucleotides: 12. The CDR3 is 16 residues long. The CDR3 sequence is CASSSLSGRGKDTQYF. CDR3 nucleotides: TGTGCCAGCAGCTCCTTGTCGGGCAGGGGGAAAGATACGCAGTATTTT.

The chain employs TRBV18 and TRBJ2-5, with 9 bases fitting TRBD2. Trimming cost V 0 bases and J 3 bases; bases outside gene matches: 2. Germline V CDR1 and CDR2: KGHSH, LQKENI. The CDR3 runs 15 residues. This CDR3 reads CASSPPSSGKETQYF. CDR3 nucleotide sequence: TGTGCCAGCTCACCACCGTCTAGCGGGAAAGAGACCCAGTACTTC.

The chain recombines TRBV7-2 with TRBJ1-5; TRBD1 matches at 7 bases. The CDR3 contains 14 residues. Germline assignment: CDR1 SGHTA and CDR2 FQGNSA. Trimming took 4 bases from V and 6 from J; bases not matched to a gene: 6. The CDR3 is CASSSTGKGQPQHF. CDR3 sequence (DNA): TGTGCCAGCAGCTCGACAGGGAAAGGTCAGCCCCAGCATTTT.

The V and J genes are TRBV15 and TRBJ2-3, with 12 bases matching TRBD2. Germline V lookup: CDR1 LNHNV, CDR2 YYDKDF (reference sequence). With 0 bases clipped from V and 3 bases from J, the junction kept 7 bases outside the gene matches. This CDR3 is 18 amino acids long. The CDR3 protein is CATSRDVLAGGRTDTQYF. Written as DNA, the CDR3 is TGTGCCACCAGCAGAGATGTGCTAGCGGGAGGGCGAACAGATACGCAGTATTTT. The full variable domain, in which reference TRBV15 and TRBJ2-3 provide the parts outside the CDR3, is DAMVIQNPRYQVTQFGKPVTLSCSQTLNHNVMYWYQQKSSQAPKLLFHYYDKDFNNEADTPDNFQSRRPNTSFCFLDIRSPGLGDTAMYLCATSRDVLAGGRTDTQYFGPGTRLTVL.

The genes are TRBV24-1 and TRBJ1-3; D might be TRBD1 (5 bases). This CDR3 is 15 amino acids long. V lost 2 bases to trimming and J lost 6 bases, with 13 bases between them. Germline V gene lookup returns CDR1 KGHDR and CDR2 SFDVKD. CDR3 in DNA: TGTGCCACCAGTGATTGGAAAGGGGAAAAAAACACCATATATTTT. Its translation is CATSDWKGEKNTIYF.

CDR3 DNA: TGTGCCAGCAGTTTAAATAGCCCTTTACAGTTCTTC. Its translation is CASSLNSPLQFF. The chain is built from TRBV27 and TRBJ2-1; the D is unclear. Germline V CDR1 and CDR2: MNHEY, SMNVEV (reference sequence). The CDR3 covers 12 residues. V lost 2 bases, J lost 13 bases, and 12 bases lay in between.

The chain is built from TRBV15 and TRBJ2-3, with TRBD2 identical over 8 bases. The CDR3 loop spans 15 amino acids. The germline V gene has CDR1 LNHNV and CDR2 YYDKDF (reference sequence). V dropped 4 bases and J dropped 2; count of bases not matched to a gene: 5. CDR3 nucleotide sequence: TGTGCCACCAGCACCATAGCGGGGTCCACAGATACGCAGTATTTT. Encoded protein: CATSTIAGSTDTQYF.

This chain uses TRBV2 with TRBJ2-3, with a possible D match to TRBD2 (6 bases). The CDR3 runs to 16 residues. The germline gives CDR1 SNHLY, CDR2 FYNNEI. Trimming stripped 2 bases from V and 6 bases from J, with 18 bases between. CDR3: CASSELVALGGDTQYF. DNA of the CDR3: TGTGCCAGCAGTGAATTGGTAGCCCTCGGGGGTGATACGCAGTATTTT.

The chain employs TRBV6-5 and TRBJ2-5; 14 bases fit TRBD2. CDR1 is MNHEY, CDR2 SVGAGI, per germline. The CDR3 extends over 15 amino acids. V lost 6 bases, J lost 4 bases, and 4 bases stayed unmatched. The CDR3, as DNA: TGTGCCAGCAGCGGGACTAGCGGGGGTGGAGAGACCCAGTACTTC. Protein: CASSGTSGGGETQYF.

The rearrangement links TRBV28 to TRBJ2-4; a possible D gene is TRBD2 (5 bases). V gave up 3 bases and J gave up 9 bases, with 9 bases separating them. CDR1 and CDR2 (germline): MDHEN, SYDVKM. The CDR3 extends over 12 amino acids. As DNA, the CDR3 is TGTGCCAGCAGTTTCGCGGGTATCATTCAGTACTTC. The encoded protein is CASSFAGIIQYF.

This chain connects TRBV10-2 to TRBJ2-7, with 9 bases that match TRBD2. Germline V gene sequence: CDR1 WSHSY, CDR2 SAAADI. CDR3 length: 15 amino acids. J lost 7 bases, V lost 0 bases, and 7 bases had no gene match. CDR3 region: CASSESARSGGEQYF. The CDR3 bases are TGCGCCAGCAGTGAGTCGGCCCGAAGCGGGGGGGAGCAGTACTTC.